Shown below are 19 T cell receptor beta chains from a single sample sequenced in a study of blood T cell repertoires in COVID-19. Clones were read by immunoSEQ multiplex PCR, and TCRdb kept only the in-frame ones, dropping some. The sample lists some 300,000 clones, 75% to 90% occurring once. The sample was PBMCs or T cells enriched from blood (not recorded which). The receptor source for this set is a woman between 40 and 55 years old who had recovered from COVID-19.

The chain carries TRBV5-6 and TRBJ1-2; 7 positions agree with TRBD1. The J segment lost 4 bases and the V segment lost 6 bases, leaving 6 bases of the junction unmatched. The germline gives CDR1 SGHDT, CDR2 YYEEEE. The CDR3 runs 13 residues. The CDR3, as DNA: TGTGCCAGCATCCGACAGGGACTCTATGGCTACACCTTC. Amino acids: CASIRQGLYGYTF.

The chain recombines TRBV5-4 with TRBJ1-6, with D uncertain. The length of the CDR3 is 15 residues. V was trimmed by 1 base and J by 0 bases, leaving 5 bases between them. Germline loops: CDR1 SGHNT, CDR2 YYREEE (reference sequence). The CDR3 is CASSLRGSYNSPLHF. In nucleotides, the CDR3 is TGTGCCAGCAGCTTGAGAGGCTCCTATAATTCACCCCTCCACTTT.

The chain combines TRBV27 with TRBJ1-1; unclear D gene. CDR1 MNHEY and CDR2 SMNVEV come from the germline V gene (reference sequence). This CDR3 has 14 amino acids. With 2 bases removed from V and 3 bases from J, the gap between germline ends came to 10 bases. CDR3 sequence reads: CASSLGGFDTEAFF. CDR3 nucleotides: TGTGCCAGCAGTTTAGGAGGTTTTGACACTGAAGCTTTCTTT.

The chain combines TRBV20-1 with TRBJ1-1; TRBD1 agrees at 7 bases. From germline, CDR1 is DFQATT and CDR2 SNEGSKA (reference sequence). The length of the CDR3 is 11 residues. The V segment lost 3 bases and the J segment 6 bases; nucleotides outside the gene matches: 1. The CDR3 is CSASQGAEAFF. In DNA, the CDR3 is TGCAGTGCTAGCCAGGGGGCTGAAGCTTTCTTT.

The rearrangement uses TRBV6-4 and TRBJ2-1; TRBD2 agrees at 7 bases. Germline V gives CDR1 MRHNA, CDR2 SNTAGT. CDR3 length: 16 amino acids. Losses at the gene ends were 0 bases for V and 9 bases for J; bases not matched to a gene: 11. This CDR3 is CASSDSSSGKGVEQFF. The DNA for the CDR3 is TGTGCCAGCAGTGACTCTTCGAGCGGGAAAGGGGTTGAGCAGTTCTTC.

This chain joins TRBV19 and TRBJ2-1; 7 bases match TRBD1. The CDR3 sequence is 16 residues long. V lost 1 base, J lost 2 bases, and 5 bases stayed unmatched. Looked up from germline, CDR1 is LNHDA and CDR2 is SQIVND (reference sequence). CDR3 in DNA: TGTGCCAGTAGTATAGTGGGGACAGTAACCTACAATGAGCAGTTCTTC. Encoded protein: CASSIVGTVTYNEQFF.

The J gene is TRBJ2-5, the V gene TRBV7-2; 10 nucleotides line up with TRBD2. The CDR3 runs 13 residues. V was clipped by 5 bases and J by 6 bases; unmatched bases: 3. The germline gives CDR1 SGHTA, CDR2 FQGNSA. In DNA, the CDR3 is TGTGCCAGCAGCAAGCGGGGGGGGCAGACCCAGTACTTC. It codes for CASSKRGGQTQYF. Full variable domain (outside the CDR3, taken from reference TRBV7-2 and TRBJ2-5): GAGVSQSPSNKVTEKGKDVELRCDPISGHTALYWYRQSLGQGLEFLIYFQGNSAPDKSGLPSDRFSAERTGGSVSTLTIQRTQQEDSAVYLCASSKRGGQTQYFGPGTRLLVL.

This clone was seen a handful of times. V is TRBV2 and J is TRBJ1-5; TRBD1 aligns across 9 bases. The germline CDR1 and CDR2 sequences are SNHLY and FYNNEI. This CDR3 is built from 14 residues. Trimming cost V 2 bases and J 5 bases; bases outside gene matches: 1. CDR3 DNA sequence: TGTGCCAGCAGTGAAAACAGGGGGCATCAGCCCCAGCATTTT. Translating gives CASSENRGHQPQHF.

The chain combines TRBV13 with TRBJ1-6; no definite D call. From germline, CDR1 is PRHDT and CDR2 FYEKMQ (reference sequence). The CDR3 sequence is 14 residues long. The V and J ends lost 5 bases and 0 bases respectively, with 5 bases between them. Here the CDR3 DNA reads TGTGCCAGCAGCGTGAGCTCCTATAATTCACCCCTCCACTTT. It yields the protein CASSVSSYNSPLHF.

The chain recombines TRBV19 with TRBJ1-3; unclear D gene. The CDR3 runs to 15 residues. The germline CDR1 and CDR2 sequences are LNHDA and SQIVND (reference sequence). Trimming took 6 bases from V and 0 from J, leaving 12 bases between them. Here the CDR3 DNA reads TGTGCCAGTAGCGACCCGGGAACCTCTGGAAACACCATATATTTT. Protein: CASSDPGTSGNTIYF. Full variable domain (outside the CDR3, taken from reference TRBV19 and TRBJ1-3): DGGITQSPKYLFRKEGQNVTLSCEQNLNHDAMYWYRQDPGQGLRLIYYSQIVNDFQKGDIAEGYSVSREKKESFPLTVTSAQKNPTAFYLCASSDPGTSGNTIYFGEGSWLTVV.

Turning to this clone: Lacking the conserved final phenylalanine or tryptophan, this CDR3 likely reflects a read error. Because the CDR3's place on the DNA is in doubt, the DNA is left out and the CDR3 is given as listed by TCRdb. The J gene is TRBJ2-7, the V gene TRBV6-5; the D call TRBD1 from the table was never checked on the DNA. Germline CDR1 and CDR2: MNHEY and SVGAGI. The CDR3 is 13 amino acids long, termini counted. CDR3 in amino acids: CASSRGPDGILSI.

The V gene is TRBV3-1 (or the pseudogene TRBV3-2), the J gene TRBJ1-2; 12 bases are shared with TRBD1. J gave up 7 bases and V 1 base, and 7 bases lay outside the gene matches. Germline CDR1 is LGHDT and CDR2 is YNNKEL (reference sequence). This CDR3 spans 16 amino acids. The CDR3 loop reads CASSQAPGQGAFGYTF. The CDR3 nucleotides are TGTGCCAGCAGCCAAGCCCCGGGACAGGGGGCGTTTGGCTACACCTTC.

This sequence joins TRBV5-1 and TRBJ2-1; 7 bases agree with TRBD1. CDR1 and CDR2 (germline): SGHRS, YFSETQ. Trimming removed 4 bases from V and 4 bases from J; junction bases left unmatched: 5. The CDR3 has 14 residues. The CDR3 DNA reads as TGCGCCAGCAGCGAGGGGGCAGATTACAATGAGCAGTTCTTC. As protein: CASSEGADYNEQFF.

The J gene is TRBJ2-7, the V gene TRBV5-1, with D perhaps TRBD2 (5 bases). The V end lost 0 bases, the J end lost 1 base, and 8 bases lay between the germline ends. CDR3 length equals 14 residues. Germline V lookup: CDR1 SGHRS, CDR2 YFSETQ. Written as DNA, the CDR3 is TGCGCCAGCAGCTTGGCCTGGACTTCCTACGAGCAGTACTTC. Amino acids: CASSLAWTSYEQYF.

This sequence joins TRBV5-1 and TRBJ1-2; D is perhaps TRBD1 (5 bases). The V end lost 0 bases, the J end lost 7 bases, and 16 bases lay between the germline ends. Germline loops: CDR1 SGHRS, CDR2 YFSETQ. The CDR3 loop spans 15 amino acids. CDR3 nucleotide sequence: TGCGCCAGCAGCTTGGTAACAGGCGATCCGGGTGGCTACACCTTC. This translates into CASSLVTGDPGGYTF.

About this clone itself: One end of the junction fails to match germline, which may point to a read error. This chain joins TRBV7-7 and TRBJ2-5; 12 bases are a match to TRBD2. Germline V gene data show CDR1 as SSHAT and CDR2 as FNYEAQ (reference sequence). The CDR3 runs 16 residues. This CDR3 reads CASSLQRLAGAETQYF. In DNA, the CDR3 is TGTGCTAGCAGTCTACAGAGACTAGCGGGAGCAGAGACCCAGTACTTC.

The chain employs TRBV5-1 and TRBJ1-1, with D possibly TRBD1 on 6 matching bases. CDR1 and CDR2 (germline): SGHRS, YFSETQ. The CDR3 has 14 residues. V was cut by 2 bases and J by 2 bases, with 10 bases left in between. In DNA form, the CDR3 reads TGCGCCAGCAGCTTCTTACAGGGAAACACTGAAGCTTTCTTT. Protein sequence: CASSFLQGNTEAFF.

The sample holds a few counts of this clone. This chain connects TRBV11-2 to TRBJ2-7; 8 bases are a match to TRBD1. The junction had 4 bases not matched to a gene; V was cut back by 3 bases and J by 0 bases. The CDR3 has 15 amino acids. Germline V gene sequence: CDR1 SGHAT, CDR2 FQNNGV. CDR3 residues: CASSFYRGSSYEQYF. For the CDR3, the DNA is TGTGCCAGCAGCTTTTACAGGGGGAGCTCCTACGAGCAGTACTTC. The full variable domain, in which reference TRBV11-2 and TRBJ2-7 provide the parts outside the CDR3, is EAGVAQSPRYKIIEKRQSVAFWCNPISGHATLYWYQQILGQGPKLLIQFQNNGVVDDSQLPKDRFSAERLKGVDSTLKIQPAKLEDSAVYLCASSFYRGSSYEQYFGPGTRLTVT.

The rearrangement links TRBV25-1 to TRBJ1-2, with 9 bases lining up with TRBD1. Germline CDR1 MGHDK, CDR2 SYGVNS. The CDR3 has 14 amino acids. The junction had 9 bases not matched to a gene; V was cut back by 8 bases and J by 5 bases. For the CDR3, the DNA is TGTGCCAGCGGGGGAGAGGGACAGGGATATGGCTACACCTTC. Translation: CASGGEGQGYGYTF.